A single sample is the source of the 17 T cell receptor beta chains below, sequenced in a study of PD-1 blockade in classical Hodgkin lymphoma. Specified time point: cycle 4 day 1 (C4D1), after more than five weeks of nivolumab. Relapses following autologous stem cell transplantation were seen in all patients, with brentuximab vedotin exposure varying. TCRdb's copy holds only in-frame clones and misses some; the assay was immunoSEQ multiplex PCR. The sample has about 64,000 clones, around nine tenths seen once. Sample: peripheral blood mononuclear cells (PBMCs), taken before the fourth cycle of nivolumab. The receptors come from a human donor with classical Hodgkin lymphoma.

V and J are TRBV4-1 and TRBJ2-1; 12 bases fit TRBD2. The CDR3 loop spans 15 amino acids. V shed 4 bases, J shed 4 bases, and the junction held 2 bases outside the gene matches. CDR1 and CDR2 (germline): MGHRA, YSYEKL. The CDR3 sequence is CASSPGLAGYNEQFF. CDR3 bases: TGCGCCAGCAGCCCAGGACTAGCGGGGTACAATGAGCAGTTCTTC.

V and J are TRBV6-7 and TRBJ2-7; 12 nucleotides align to TRBD2. TRBV6-7 qualifies as an ORF whose function is uncertain. The CDR3 length is 17 residues. Trimming cost V 5 bases and J 5 bases; bases outside gene matches: 13. Written as DNA, the CDR3 is TGTGCCAGCAGTCCTCTCAACCGACTAGCGGGAGTCAACGAGCAGTACTTC. It specifies CASSPLNRLAGVNEQYF.

The chain combines TRBV9 with TRBJ2-7; tentatively, D is TRBD1 (5 bases). This CDR3 comprises 14 residues. The V gene lost 0 bases and the J gene lost 7 bases, with 14 bases spanning the gap. The V gene's germline CDR1 is SGDLS and CDR2 YYNGEE. The CDR3 bases are TGTGCCAGCAGCGTAGGTGGGGCTAGTAGGGAGCAGTACTTC. Translating it yields CASSVGGASREQYF.

The J gene is TRBJ1-5, the V gene TRBV19; D not certain. Per the germline V gene, CDR1 is LNHDA and CDR2 is SQIVND (reference sequence). Trimming left V 3 bases short and J 0 bases short, with 9 bases between. This CDR3 is built from 15 residues. As DNA, the CDR3 is TGTGCCAGTAGTATTTATCACGATAGCAATCAGCCCCAGCATTTT. Its translation: CASSIYHDSNQPQHF.

The chain recombines TRBV7-2 with TRBJ1-6; the D gene is possibly TRBD1 (6 bases). CDR1 and CDR2 from the germline V gene are SGHTA and FQGNSA. The V end lost 4 bases, the J end lost 6 bases, and 16 bases lay between the germline ends. This CDR3 has 16 residues. CDR3 region: CASSSMGGLGNSPLHF. CDR3 DNA: TGTGCCAGCAGCTCCATGGGGGGCTTAGGTAATTCACCCCTCCACTTT.

J is TRBJ1-4 and V is TRBV2, with D possibly being TRBD1 (5 bases). Germline-derived CDR1 and CDR2 are SNHLY and FYNNEI. The CDR3 has 15 residues. Between the trimmed V and J ends, which lost 6 bases and 2 bases, there was a span of 13 bases. Here the CDR3 reads CASRGLRATNEKLFF. CDR3 DNA: TGTGCCAGCAGGGGCCTCAGGGCGACTAATGAAAAACTGTTTTTT.

This clone was counted between two and nine times. This chain links TRBV9 with TRBJ2-1; TRBD2 might be the D (5 bases). The CDR3 is made up of 12 amino acids. V dropped 4 bases and J dropped 7 bases, with 9 bases sitting between them. Germline CDR1 reads SGDLS; CDR2 reads YYNGEE. CDR3 loop: CASSLSGNEQFF. CDR3 coding DNA: TGTGCCAGCAGCCTAAGCGGTAATGAGCAGTTCTTC.

J is TRBJ1-2 and V is TRBV28, with TRBD1 matching 8 bases. The CDR3 is 14 amino acids. Looked up from germline, CDR1 is MDHEN and CDR2 is SYDVKM. The V and J ends lost 7 bases and 7 bases, in that order; junction bases with no gene match: 11. The CDR3 spells CASTRDRPVVGYTF. For the CDR3, the DNA is TGTGCCAGCACCAGGGACAGGCCTGTGGTTGGCTACACCTTC.

The J gene is TRBJ2-3, the V gene TRBV5-6; 8 nucleotides match TRBD1. The V segment lost 1 base and the J segment 4 bases; nucleotides outside the gene matches: 2. CDR3 length: 14 amino acids. Germline assignment: CDR1 SGHDT and CDR2 YYEEEE. The CDR3 here is CASSLYRGADTQYF. The CDR3 DNA reads as TGTGCCAGCAGCTTGTACAGGGGGGCAGATACGCAGTATTTT.

The chain uses TRBV11-2 and TRBJ2-6, with 11 bases aligning to TRBD1. Trimming removed 3 bases from V and 4 bases from J; junction bases left unmatched: 8. Germline V gene sequence: CDR1 SGHAT, CDR2 FQNNGV. The CDR3 has 18 amino acids. The chain's CDR3 is CASSFPPGQGAGANVLTF. The CDR3 DNA is TGTGCCAGCAGCTTCCCCCCTGGACAGGGGGCCGGGGCCAACGTCCTGACTTTC. The whole variable domain, remainder taken from reference TRBV11-2 and TRBJ2-6, is EAGVAQSPRYKIIEKRQSVAFWCNPISGHATLYWYQQILGQGPKLLIQFQNNGVVDDSQLPKDRFSAERLKGVDSTLKIQPAKLEDSAVYLCASSFPPGQGAGANVLTFGAGSRLTVL.

This chain links TRBV5-4 with TRBJ1-1; TRBD1 might be the D (6 bases). The CDR3 loop spans 15 amino acids. V was pared by 4 bases and J by 3 bases, with 16 bases between. Germline V lookup: CDR1 SGHNT, CDR2 YYREEE (reference sequence). CDR3 protein: CASSRAGGEDTEAFF. As DNA, the CDR3 is TGTGCCAGCAGCCGCGCGGGGGGCGAAGACACTGAAGCTTTCTTT.

The CDR3 protein is CASSQEGTNDTDTQYF. The DNA for the CDR3 is TGTGCCAGCAGCCAAGAAGGGACTAACGACACAGATACGCAGTATTTT. The rearrangement links TRBV4-2 to TRBJ2-3; TRBD2 matches at 7 bases. This CDR3 is 16 amino acids long. The germline gives CDR1 LGHNA, CDR2 YNFKEQ. Unmatched junction bases numbered 5, after V lost 0 bases and J lost 2 bases.

The chain employs TRBV15 and TRBJ2-7, with 7 nucleotides matching TRBD2. The CDR3 has 15 amino acids. The V and J ends lost 0 bases and 2 bases, in that order; junction bases with no gene match: 4. Germline V gene data show CDR1 as LNHNV and CDR2 as YYDKDF (reference sequence). The CDR3 DNA sequence: TGTGCCACCAGCAGAGAAGCGGGGTCAACCTACGAGCAGTACTTC. Amino acids: CATSREAGSTYEQYF.

The gene calls are TRBV7-6 and TRBJ1-6; D is undetermined. Trimming left V 2 bases short and J 5 bases short, with 19 bases between. The V gene's germline CDR1 is SGHVS and CDR2 FNYEAQ. This CDR3 is 18 amino acids long. The CDR3 DNA reads as TGTGCCAGCAGCTTAACCCCAGTAATAAGCGATAATAATTCACCCCTCCACTTT. Amino acids: CASSLTPVISDNNSPLHF.

The V and J genes are TRBV28 and TRBJ2-1; 10 nucleotides line up with TRBD2. Germline-derived CDR1 and CDR2 are MDHEN and SYDVKM. The CDR3 runs to 15 residues. V lost 3 bases and J lost 6; bases outside the gene matches: 5. CDR3 nucleotide sequence: TGTGCCAGCAGTTTCGGGGTAGCGGGAGGCAATGAGCAGTTCTTC. This translates into CASSFGVAGGNEQFF. Looking up the rest from reference TRBV28 and TRBJ2-1 gives the full variable domain: DVKVTQSSRYLVKRTGEKVFLECVQDMDHENMFWYRQDPGLGLRLIYFSYDVKMKEKGDIPEGYSVSREKKERFSLILESASTNQTSMYLCASSFGVAGGNEQFFGPGTRLTVL.

V and J are TRBV2 and TRBJ1-1; 7 nucleotides match TRBD1. After removal of 8 bases from V and 3 bases from J, the junction contained 9 bases not matched to a gene. Germline CDR1 reads SNHLY; CDR2 reads FYNNEI. This CDR3 region has 14 residues. CDR3 sequence: CASGNQGGHTEAFF. Here the CDR3 DNA reads TGTGCCAGCGGAAACCAGGGGGGTCACACTGAAGCTTTCTTT.

The rearrangement uses TRBV7-9 and TRBJ2-5, with D uncertain. The J call may not be correct, given that the DNA end is closer to TRBJ2-7. The CDR3 length is 12 residues. Germline CDR1 SEHNR, CDR2 FQNEAQ (reference sequence). Here the CDR3 reads CASSLGDYEQYF. The CDR3 bases are TGTGCCAGCAGCTTAGGGGACTACGAGCAGTACTTC.